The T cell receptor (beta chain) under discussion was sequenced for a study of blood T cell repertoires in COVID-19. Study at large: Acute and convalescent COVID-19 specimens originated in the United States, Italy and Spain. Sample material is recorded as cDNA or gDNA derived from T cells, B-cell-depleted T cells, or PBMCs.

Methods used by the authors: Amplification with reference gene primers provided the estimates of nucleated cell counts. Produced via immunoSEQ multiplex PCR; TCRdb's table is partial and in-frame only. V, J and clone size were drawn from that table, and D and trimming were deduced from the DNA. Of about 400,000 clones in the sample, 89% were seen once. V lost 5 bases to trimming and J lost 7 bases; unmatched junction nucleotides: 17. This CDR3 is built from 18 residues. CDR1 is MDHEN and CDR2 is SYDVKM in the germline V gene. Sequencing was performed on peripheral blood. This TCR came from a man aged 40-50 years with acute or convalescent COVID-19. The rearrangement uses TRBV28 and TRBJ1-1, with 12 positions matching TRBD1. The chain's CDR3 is CASSPLPGQGALLVEAFF. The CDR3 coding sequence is TGTGCCAGCAGTCCCCTTCCGGGACAGGGGGCTTTGTTAGTTGAAGCTTTCTTT. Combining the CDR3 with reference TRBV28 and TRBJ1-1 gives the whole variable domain DVKVTQSSRYLVKRTGEKVFLECVQDMDHENMFWYRQDPGLGLRLIYFSYDVKMKEKGDIPEGYSVSREKKERFSLILESASTNQTSMYLCASSPLPGQGALLVEAFFGQGTRLTVV.